This entry describes one TCR beta chain. TCRdb analysed the RT-PCR reads with MiXCR anew, one entry per CDR3 protein. The sample records around 580,000 distinct CDR3 sequences, 11% to 15% being singletons. These data are taken from a study of response to subunit inactivated influenza vaccine. Between the trimmed V and J ends, which lost 2 bases and 3 bases, there was a span of 16 bases. The CDR3 covers 15 residues. Germline V lookup: CDR1 DFQATT, CDR2 SNEGSKA (reference sequence). The sample was PBMCs from blood, taken about 12 days after vaccination. The clonotype comes from a man aged 45-65 years who received an inactivated influenza vaccine. The V and J genes are TRBV20-1 and TRBJ1-1, with D maybe TRBD1 (5 bases). This chain's CDR3 is CSARPTWTLDTEAFF. For the CDR3, the DNA is TGCAGTGCTAGACCAACCTGGACATTGGACACTGAAGCTTTCTTT.